These 18 T cell receptor beta chains were all obtained from the same sample, sequenced in a study of blood T cell repertoires in COVID-19. The protocol was immunoSEQ multiplex PCR, while the TCRdb copy is restricted to in-frame clones and leaves out a portion. Among 220,000 or so clones, 70% to 90% were seen once, and the ten largest hold 10%. The specimen was peripheral blood. The receptors come from a woman in her 50s with COVID-19, enrolled during active disease.

CDR3 in amino acids: CASSQVTGNTEAFF. The CDR3 nucleotides read TGCGCCAGCAGCCAAGTGACAGGGAACACTGAAGCTTTCTTT. The chain uses TRBV4-1 and TRBJ1-1; tentative D call: TRBD1 (6 bases). The V gene's germline CDR1 is MGHRA and CDR2 YSYEKL. The CDR3 is 14 amino acids. V was cut by 1 base and J by 1 base, with 7 bases left in between.

This clone was observed many times. Distinct nucleotide sequences in the sample also encode this CDR3. The chain links TRBV9 to TRBJ1-1; TRBD1 matches at 8 bases. The J segment lost 4 bases and the V segment lost 0 bases, leaving 2 bases of the junction unmatched. The length of the CDR3 is 14 residues. In germline, CDR1 is SGDLS, CDR2 YYNGEE. In DNA form, the CDR3 reads TGTGCCAGCAGCGTAGGAACAGGGGGCACTGAAGCTTTCTTT. Its translation is CASSVGTGGTEAFF.

The J gene is TRBJ2-1, the V gene TRBV10-3; D is unclear. Trimming removed 2 bases from V and 8 bases from J, with 4 bases in between. The germline V gene encodes CDR1 ENHRY and CDR2 SYGVKD. The CDR3 has 11 amino acids. For the CDR3, the DNA is TGTGCCATCAGTGAGGTCGATGAGCAGTTCTTC. This codes for CAISEVDEQFF.

The chain carries TRBV5-6 and TRBJ1-5; 10 nucleotides match TRBD1. V trimming: 4 bases; J trimming: 4 bases; junction bases outside the gene matches: 5. This CDR3 is 15 amino acids long. Germline loops: CDR1 SGHDT, CDR2 YYEEEE. The chain's CDR3 is CASSLGTGANQPQHF. The CDR3 region has the DNA TGTGCCAGCAGCCTGGGGACAGGGGCGAATCAGCCCCAGCATTTT. Drawing the rest from reference TRBV5-6 and TRBJ1-5, the complete variable domain is DAGVTQSPTHLIKTRGQQVTLRCSPKSGHDTVSWYQQALGQGPQFIFQYYEEEERQRGNFPDRFSGHQFPNYSSELNVNALLLGDSALYLCASSLGTGANQPQHFGDGTRLSIL.

The rearrangement links TRBV28 to TRBJ2-7; maybe TRBD2 (6 bases). Trimming cost V 0 bases and J 7 bases, with 13 bases left between them. The germline gives CDR1 MDHEN, CDR2 SYDVKM. The CDR3 is 14 amino acids. CDR3 sequence: CASSLWGGAWEQYF. CDR3 DNA sequence: TGTGCCAGCAGTTTATGGGGGGGAGCGTGGGAGCAGTACTTC.

V is TRBV4-1 and J is TRBJ2-1; TRBD2 agrees at 9 bases. With V trimmed by 1 base and J by 13 bases, 8 bases remained unmatched. This CDR3 region has 14 residues. Germline V gene data show CDR1 as MGHRA and CDR2 as YSYEKL. This chain's CDR3 is CASSQALAGFGQFF. As DNA, the CDR3 is TGCGCCAGCAGCCAAGCCCTAGCGGGGTTCGGTCAGTTCTTC.

V gene TRBV7-2 combines with J gene TRBJ2-7, with 9 bases identical to TRBD2. Per the germline V gene, CDR1 is SGHTA and CDR2 is FQGNSA. The CDR3 loop spans 15 amino acids. The V gene end was trimmed by 1 base and the J gene end by 6 bases; junction bases not matched to a gene: 7. The CDR3 coding sequence is TGTGCCAGCAGCTTAGGGCCGGGACTAGCATCCGAGCAGTACTTC. It yields the protein CASSLGPGLASEQYF.

The rearrangement links TRBV9 to TRBJ2-3; tentative D call: TRBD1 (6 bases). Looked up from germline, CDR1 is SGDLS and CDR2 is YYNGEE. The CDR3 is 13 amino acids. V gave up 3 bases and J gave up 6 bases, with 11 bases separating them. CDR3 DNA: TGTGCCAGCAGCGCCCGACAGGTTGATACGCAGTATTTT. This codes for CASSARQVDTQYF.

The chain combines TRBV10-3 with TRBJ1-1, with a weak D call TRBD1 (5 bases). Trimming took off 2 bases at V and 10 bases at J, with 14 bases between the two ends. The CDR3 sequence is 13 residues long. CDR1 and CDR2 from the germline V gene are ENHRY and SYGVKD. The CDR3 DNA sequence: TGTGCCATCAGTGAGAGTAAGGGGCTTGGAGCTTTCTTT. Residues: CAISESKGLGAFF.

The genes are TRBV9 and TRBJ2-2; 13 positions match TRBD2. The CDR3 consists of 18 residues. Per the germline V gene, CDR1 is SGDLS and CDR2 is YYNGEE. Unmatched junction bases numbered 7, after V lost 3 bases and J lost 2 bases. Written as DNA, the CDR3 is TGTGCCAGCAGCGGAGGGACTAGCGGGGTTCAAAACACCGGGGAGCTGTTTTTT. Translated, it gives CASSGGTSGVQNTGELFF.

V usage is TRBV28 and J usage is TRBJ2-3; perhaps TRBD2 as D (6 bases). The V and J ends lost 8 bases and 1 base respectively, with 13 bases between them. Germline assignment: CDR1 MDHEN and CDR2 SYDVKM. This CDR3 comprises 14 residues. The chain's CDR3 is CASVEASGTDTQYF. The CDR3 coding sequence is TGTGCCAGCGTGGAGGCTAGCGGCACAGATACGCAGTATTTT. The full variable domain, in which reference TRBV28 and TRBJ2-3 provide the parts outside the CDR3, is DVKVTQSSRYLVKRTGEKVFLECVQDMDHENMFWYRQDPGLGLRLIYFSYDVKMKEKGDIPEGYSVSREKKERFSLILESASTNQTSMYLCASVEASGTDTQYFGPGTRLTVL.

V and J are TRBV3-1 (or the pseudogene TRBV3-2) and TRBJ1-5; 9 bases agree with TRBD1. V trimming: 4 bases; J trimming: 7 bases; junction bases outside the gene matches: 2. The CDR3 contains 13 residues. Germline loops: CDR1 LGHDT, CDR2 YNNKEL (reference sequence). The DNA for the CDR3 is TGTGCCAGCAGCCTAGGACAGGGGCAGCCCCAGCATTTT. This translates into CASSLGQGQPQHF.

The chain recombines TRBV5-4 with TRBJ2-7, with D perhaps TRBD1 (5 bases). The CDR3 spans 13 residues. Germline V gene data show CDR1 as SGHNT and CDR2 as YYREEE (reference sequence). In DNA, the CDR3 is TGTGCCAGCAGCTCAACCCATTTACCAGGGTTCCACGTC. It specifies CASSSTHLPGFHV.

The CDR3 is CSASLLVQGNTGELFF. CDR3 in DNA: TGCAGTGCTAGTCTCCTAGTCCAGGGGAACACCGGGGAGCTGTTTTTT. V usage is TRBV20-1 and J usage is TRBJ2-2; perhaps TRBD1 as D (5 bases). The germline gives CDR1 DFQATT, CDR2 SNEGSKA (reference sequence). Deletions cut 3 bases from V and 1 base from J, with 15 bases between. The CDR3 is 16 amino acids.

The CDR3 protein is CASSPSSGGNQPQHF. For the CDR3, the DNA is TGTGCCAGTAGTCCGTCTTCCGGGGGCAATCAGCCCCAGCATTTT. The chain is built from TRBV19 and TRBJ1-5; D unclear. Trimming removed 5 bases from V and 2 bases from J, with 13 bases in between. In germline, CDR1 is LNHDA, CDR2 SQIVND (reference sequence). The CDR3 spans 15 residues.

This clone was recorded only once. V gene TRBV14 combines with J gene TRBJ2-6, with TRBD1 matching over 7 bases. There are 17 residues in the CDR3. Germline V gene data show CDR1 as SGHDN and CDR2 as FVKESK. After removal of 5 bases from V and 0 bases from J, the junction contained 7 bases not matched to a gene. In nucleotides, the CDR3 is TGTGCCAGCAGCTTACAGGGGACCGCCTCTGGGGCCAACGTCCTGACTTTC. This encodes CASSLQGTASGANVLTF.

Worth noting for this clone: At one end the junction does not follow the germline gene, possibly because of a read error. The V gene is TRBV4-1, the J gene TRBJ1-1; tentatively, D is TRBD1 (5 bases). This CDR3 has 18 residues. The germline gives CDR1 MGHRA, CDR2 YSYEKL. DNA for the CDR3: TGCGCCAGCAGCCAGGTCCTCCCGCTGGACAAAGTAACTGATTGGGCCTTATTT. Residues: CASSQVLPLDKVTDWALF.

The rearrangement joins TRBV9 to TRBJ1-5; weak D call: TRBD1 (6 bases). CDR1 is SGDLS and CDR2 is YYNGEE in the germline V gene. The CDR3 extends over 15 amino acids. Trimming removed 3 bases from V and 3 bases from J, with 13 bases in between. CDR3 coding DNA: TGTGCCAGCAGCGCCTCAGGGGTGGACAATCAGCCCCAGCATTTT. Translation: CASSASGVDNQPQHF.